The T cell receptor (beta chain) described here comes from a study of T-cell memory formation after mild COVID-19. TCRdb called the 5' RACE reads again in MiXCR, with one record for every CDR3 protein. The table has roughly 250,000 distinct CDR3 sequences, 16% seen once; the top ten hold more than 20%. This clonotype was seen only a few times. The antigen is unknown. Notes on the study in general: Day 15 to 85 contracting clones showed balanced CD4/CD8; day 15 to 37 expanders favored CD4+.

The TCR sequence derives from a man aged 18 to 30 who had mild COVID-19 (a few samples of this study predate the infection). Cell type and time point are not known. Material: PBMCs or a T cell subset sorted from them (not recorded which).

As DNA, the CDR3 is TGTGCCAGCAGCCAAGAAATATGGGTGAACACCGGGGAGCTGTTTTTT. Translation: CASSQEIWVNTGELFF. The chain recombines TRBV14 with TRBJ2-2; D not resolved. V was clipped by 0 bases and J by 1 base, with 9 bases between them. CDR1 and CDR2 from the germline V gene are SGHDN and FVKESK. The CDR3 has 16 residues.